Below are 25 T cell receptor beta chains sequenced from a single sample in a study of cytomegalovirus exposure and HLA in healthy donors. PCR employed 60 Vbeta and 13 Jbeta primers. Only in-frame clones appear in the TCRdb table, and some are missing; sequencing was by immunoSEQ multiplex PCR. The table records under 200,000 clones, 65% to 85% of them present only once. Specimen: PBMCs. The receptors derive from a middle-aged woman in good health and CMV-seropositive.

The CDR3 DNA reads as TGTGCCAGCAGCTTAGAACAGCTGTATGGCTACACCTTC. Its protein product is CASSLEQLYGYTF. This chain uses TRBV7-9 with TRBJ1-2; D ambiguous. Germline V gene data show CDR1 as SEHNR and CDR2 as FQNEAQ (reference sequence). CDR3 length equals 13 residues. Trimming took off 1 base at V and 5 bases at J, with 8 bases between the two ends.

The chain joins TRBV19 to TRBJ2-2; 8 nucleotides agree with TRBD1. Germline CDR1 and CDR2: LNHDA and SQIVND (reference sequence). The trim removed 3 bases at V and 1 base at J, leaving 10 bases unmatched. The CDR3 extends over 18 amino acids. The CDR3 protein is CASSMLGAGQGNTGELFF. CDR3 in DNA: TGTGCCAGTAGTATGTTGGGAGCCGGACAGGGGAACACCGGGGAGCTGTTTTTT.

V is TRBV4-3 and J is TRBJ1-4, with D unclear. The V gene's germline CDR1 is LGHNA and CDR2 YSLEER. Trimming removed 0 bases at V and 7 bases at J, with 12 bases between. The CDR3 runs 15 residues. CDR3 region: CASSQDSTVGEKLFF. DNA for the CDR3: TGCGCCAGCAGCCAAGATAGTACGGTCGGTGAAAAACTGTTTTTT.

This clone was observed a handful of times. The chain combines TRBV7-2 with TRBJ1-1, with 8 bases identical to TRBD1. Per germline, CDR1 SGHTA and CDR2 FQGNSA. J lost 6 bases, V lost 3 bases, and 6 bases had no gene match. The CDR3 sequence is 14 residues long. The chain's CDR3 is CASSFSDRGSEAFF. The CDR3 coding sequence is TGTGCCAGCAGCTTCTCCGACAGGGGATCTGAAGCTTTCTTT. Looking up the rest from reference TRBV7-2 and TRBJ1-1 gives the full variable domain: GAGVSQSPSNKVTEKGKDVELRCDPISGHTALYWYRQSLGQGLEFLIYFQGNSAPDKSGLPSDRFSAERTGGSVSTLTIQRTQQEDSAVYLCASSFSDRGSEAFFGQGTRLTVV.

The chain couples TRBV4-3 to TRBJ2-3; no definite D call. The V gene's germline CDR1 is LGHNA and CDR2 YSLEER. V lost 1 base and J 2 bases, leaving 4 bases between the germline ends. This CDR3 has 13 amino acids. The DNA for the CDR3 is TGCGCCAGCAGCCAAGCCAACACAGATACGCAGTATTTT. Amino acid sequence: CASSQANTDTQYF.

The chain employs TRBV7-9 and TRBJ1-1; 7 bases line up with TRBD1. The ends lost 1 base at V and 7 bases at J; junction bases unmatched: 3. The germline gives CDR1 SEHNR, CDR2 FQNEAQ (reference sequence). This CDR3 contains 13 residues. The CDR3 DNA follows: TGTGCCAGCAGCTTAGGGGACAGTTATGAAGCTTTCTTT. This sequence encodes CASSLGDSYEAFF.

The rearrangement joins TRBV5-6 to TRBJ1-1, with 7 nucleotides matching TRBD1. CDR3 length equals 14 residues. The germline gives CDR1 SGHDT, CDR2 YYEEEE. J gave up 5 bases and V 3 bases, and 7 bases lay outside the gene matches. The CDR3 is CASSSTGVETEAFF. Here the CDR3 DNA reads TGTGCCAGCAGCTCTACAGGGGTAGAGACTGAAGCTTTCTTT. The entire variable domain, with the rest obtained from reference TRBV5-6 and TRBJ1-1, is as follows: DAGVTQSPTHLIKTRGQQVTLRCSPKSGHDTVSWYQQALGQGPQFIFQYYEEEERQRGNFPDRFSGHQFPNYSSELNVNALLLGDSALYLCASSSTGVETEAFFGQGTRLTVV.

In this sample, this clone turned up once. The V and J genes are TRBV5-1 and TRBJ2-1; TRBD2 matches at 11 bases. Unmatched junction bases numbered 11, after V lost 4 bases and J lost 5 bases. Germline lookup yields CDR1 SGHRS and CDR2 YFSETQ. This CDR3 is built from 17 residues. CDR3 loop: CASSVDRLAGGDNEQFF. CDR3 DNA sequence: TGCGCCAGCAGCGTCGACCGCCTAGCGGGGGGCGACAATGAGCAGTTCTTC.

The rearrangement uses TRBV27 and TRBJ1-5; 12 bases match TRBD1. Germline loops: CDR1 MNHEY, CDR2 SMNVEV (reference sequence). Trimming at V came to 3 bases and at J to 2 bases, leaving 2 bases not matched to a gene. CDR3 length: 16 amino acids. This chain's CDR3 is CASSLGTGGRNQPQHF. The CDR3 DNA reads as TGTGCCAGCAGTTTGGGGACAGGGGGCCGCAATCAGCCCCAGCATTTT.

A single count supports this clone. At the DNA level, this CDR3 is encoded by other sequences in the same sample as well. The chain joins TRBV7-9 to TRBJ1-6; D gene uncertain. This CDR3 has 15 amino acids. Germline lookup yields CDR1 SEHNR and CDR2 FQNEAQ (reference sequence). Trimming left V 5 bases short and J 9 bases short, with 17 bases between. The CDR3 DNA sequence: TGTGCCAGCAGCCCTACAGCTTTAAAAACTTCACCCCTCCACTTT. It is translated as CASSPTALKTSPLHF.

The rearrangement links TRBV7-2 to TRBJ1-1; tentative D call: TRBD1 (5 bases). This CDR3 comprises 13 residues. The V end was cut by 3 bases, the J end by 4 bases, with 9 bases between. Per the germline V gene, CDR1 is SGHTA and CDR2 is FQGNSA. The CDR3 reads CASSFGGGTEAFF. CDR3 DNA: TGTGCCAGCAGCTTTGGGGGGGGCACTGAAGCTTTCTTT.

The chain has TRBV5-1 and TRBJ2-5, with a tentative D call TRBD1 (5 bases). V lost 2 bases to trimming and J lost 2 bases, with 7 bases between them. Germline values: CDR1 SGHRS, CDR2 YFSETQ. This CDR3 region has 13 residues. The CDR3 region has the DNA TGCGCCAGCAGCTTCAGGGATCAAGAGACCCAGTACTTC. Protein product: CASSFRDQETQYF.

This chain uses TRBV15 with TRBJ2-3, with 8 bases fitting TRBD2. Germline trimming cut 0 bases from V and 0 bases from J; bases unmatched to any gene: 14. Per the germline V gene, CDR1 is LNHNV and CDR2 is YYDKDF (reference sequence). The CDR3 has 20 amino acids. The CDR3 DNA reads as TGTGCCACCAGCAGAGATCTGGGACTAGTTGGGGGGTATAGCACAGATACGCAGTATTTT. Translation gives CATSRDLGLVGGYSTDTQYF.

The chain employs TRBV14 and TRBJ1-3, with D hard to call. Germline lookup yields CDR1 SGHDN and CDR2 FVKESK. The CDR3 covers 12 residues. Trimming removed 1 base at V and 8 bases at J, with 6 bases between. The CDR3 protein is CASSQAGHTIYF. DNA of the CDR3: TGTGCCAGCAGCCAAGCTGGGCACACCATATATTTT.

DNA for the CDR3: TGTGCTAGTGGTTTGGGGAGAACCATGAACACTGAAGCTTTCTTT. Residues: CASGLGRTMNTEAFF. The chain couples TRBV12-5 to TRBJ1-1; D remains unclear. V was pared by 1 base and J by 0 bases, with 9 bases between. The CDR3 contains 15 residues. CDR1 and CDR2 (germline): LGHNT, FRNRAP.

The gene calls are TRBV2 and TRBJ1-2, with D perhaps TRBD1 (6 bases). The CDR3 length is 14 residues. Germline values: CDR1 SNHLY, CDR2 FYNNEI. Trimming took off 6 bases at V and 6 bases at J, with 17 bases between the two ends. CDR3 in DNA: TGTGCCAGCAGAGCCAACGACAGGCCCGATGGCTACACCTTC. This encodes CASRANDRPDGYTF.

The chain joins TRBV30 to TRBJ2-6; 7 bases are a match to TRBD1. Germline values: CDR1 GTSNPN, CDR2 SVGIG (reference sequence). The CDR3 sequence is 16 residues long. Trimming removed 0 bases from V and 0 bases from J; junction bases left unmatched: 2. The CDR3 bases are TGTGCCTGGAGTGTCAGGGGGAGCTCTGGGGCCAACGTCCTGACTTTC. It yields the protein CAWSVRGSSGANVLTF.

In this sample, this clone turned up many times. CDR3: CASSLYRTSTNEKLFF. As DNA, the CDR3 is TGTGCCAGCAGCTTGTACAGAACCTCAACTAATGAAAAACTGTTTTTT. The chain has TRBV5-6 and TRBJ1-4; no reliable D call. The CDR3 covers 16 residues. Germline-derived CDR1 and CDR2 are SGHDT and YYEEEE. The ends were cut back, 1 base at V and 0 bases at J, with 10 bases in the middle.

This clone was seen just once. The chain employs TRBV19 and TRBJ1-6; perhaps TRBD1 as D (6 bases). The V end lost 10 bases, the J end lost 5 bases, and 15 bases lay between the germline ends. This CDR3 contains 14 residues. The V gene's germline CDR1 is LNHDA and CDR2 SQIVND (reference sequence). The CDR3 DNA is TGTGCCACCCATCCGGGACATAATAATTCACCCCTCCACTTT. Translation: CATHPGHNNSPLHF.

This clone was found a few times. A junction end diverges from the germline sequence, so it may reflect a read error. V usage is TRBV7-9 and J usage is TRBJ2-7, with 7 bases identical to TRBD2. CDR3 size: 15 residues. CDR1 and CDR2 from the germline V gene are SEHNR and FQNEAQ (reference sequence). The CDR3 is CSSSLGEGTVHEQYF. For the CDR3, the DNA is TGTTCCAGCAGCTTAGGGGAGGGTACCGTACACGAGCAGTACTTC.

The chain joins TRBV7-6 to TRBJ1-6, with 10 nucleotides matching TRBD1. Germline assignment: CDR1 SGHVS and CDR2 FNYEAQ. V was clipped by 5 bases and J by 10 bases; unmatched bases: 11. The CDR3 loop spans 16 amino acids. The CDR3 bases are TGTGCCAGCAGCCCCCAACTCGGGGGACAGGGGTCACCCCTCCACTTT. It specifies CASSPQLGGQGSPLHF.

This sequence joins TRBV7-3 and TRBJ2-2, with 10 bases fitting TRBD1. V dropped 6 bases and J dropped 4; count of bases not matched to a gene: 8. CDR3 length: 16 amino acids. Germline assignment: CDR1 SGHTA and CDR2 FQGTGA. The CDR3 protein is CASRSGTGVVTGELFF. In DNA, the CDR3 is TGTGCCAGCAGATCCGGGACAGGGGTCGTCACCGGGGAGCTGTTTTTT.

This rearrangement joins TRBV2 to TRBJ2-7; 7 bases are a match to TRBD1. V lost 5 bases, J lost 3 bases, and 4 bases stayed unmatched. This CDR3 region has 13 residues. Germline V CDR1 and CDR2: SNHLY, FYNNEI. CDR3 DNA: TGTGCCAGCAGTTCGACAGGGTACTACGAGCAGTACTTC. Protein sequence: CASSSTGYYEQYF.

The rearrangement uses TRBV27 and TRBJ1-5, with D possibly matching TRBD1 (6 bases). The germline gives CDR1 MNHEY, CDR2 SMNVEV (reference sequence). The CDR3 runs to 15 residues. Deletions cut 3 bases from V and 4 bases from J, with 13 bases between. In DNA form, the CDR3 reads TGTGCCAGCAGTTTTTCAGGGGCCGGTAATCAGCCCCAGCATTTT. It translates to CASSFSGAGNQPQHF.

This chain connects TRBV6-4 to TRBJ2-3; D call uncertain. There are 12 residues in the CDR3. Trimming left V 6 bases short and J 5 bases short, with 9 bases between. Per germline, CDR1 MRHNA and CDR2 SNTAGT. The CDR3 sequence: CASRRLVDTQYF. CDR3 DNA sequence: TGTGCCAGCAGGCGACTTGTAGATACGCAGTATTTT.